This T cell receptor beta chain appears in the sequencing data of a study of blood T cell repertoires in COVID-19 (dated by TCRdb to about 2020). Broadly, across the study: Samples from collaborators originated in the United States, Italy and Spain and spanned both the acute and convalescent phases of COVID-19. The dataset comprised deeply sampled blood TCRbeta repertoires from subjects exposed to, actively infected with, or recovered from COVID-19. The prospective study material was composed of cDNA or gDNA derived from T cells, B-cell-depleted T cells, or PBMCs. The repertoires were released in a freely available public database meant as a resource for research on the immune response to SARS-CoV-2. Samples were obtained from the ongoing ImmuneRACE study (first 160 participants) and from over 1,000 subjects provided by 6 global collaborators. The sample metadata nearly always contained a de-identified subject ID, COVID-19 status, age in years and sex. Where available, HLA class I and class II types were obtained from metadata supplied by the sample provider rather than from assay-based typing.

The paper's findings and limits, for the study overall: The quantity of clinical and demographic metadata differed by source and by participant and was supplied without curation.

Germline trimming amounts to 3 bases on V and 10 bases on J, with 15 as the count of junction bases outside the gene matches. Via the germline V gene, CDR1 is MDHEN and CDR2 SYDVKM. The CDR3 covers 16 residues, taking in both the cysteine and the phenylalanine. The entry retains the CDR3 DNA only, 48 bases that are in frame from base 1. For this clone: What antigen it recognizes has not been identified. Base-call qualities are not available, and no considerably larger clone is one nucleotide away.

TCRbeta CDR3 regions were amplified from genomic DNA by means of the immunoSEQ Assay, a bias-controlled multiplex PCR. Per the source publication's procedure: The number of nucleated cells in each sample was estimated from the amplification of reference gene primers within the assay. To quantify the absolute abundance of each unique TCRbeta CDR3 rearrangement, sequence reads were collapsed and filtered. For each sample, productive Simpson clonality was calculated as the square root of Simpson's diversity index across productive rearrangements. In its TCRdb copy, this immuneACCESS table keeps in-frame sequences only and misses some clones. Where compared with another copy, unresolved V genes explain less than half of these, and the others have no known cause. V, J and clone size were drawn from that table, and D and trimming were deduced from the DNA. The sample table lists 150,000 or so clones, approximately 88% of them with a count of one. The ten largest clonotypes hold 9% to 12% of the sample.

Whole blood was collected in K2EDTA tubes by collaborating institutions according to the institutions' own protocols. For TCRbeta analysis, collaborators shipped samples as frozen whole blood, isolated PBMCs, or DNA extracted from either of those sample types. The sequenced sample consisted of peripheral blood. Here the chain combines TRBV28 and TRBJ2-1; TRBD2 aligns with 7 central bases. The receptor's source is a man aged 50-60 years with acute or convalescent COVID-19. The DNA reads TGTGCCAGCAGTTTCATGGGTCGGGCGGGAGTTGCAGAGCAGTTCTTC. This translates into CASSFMGRAGVAEQFF.